Each of the 9 T cell receptor beta chains below was sequenced from the same sample in a study of cytomegalovirus exposure and HLA in healthy donors. PCR amplification relied on 60 Vbeta primers (plus 13 Jbeta primers). Produced via immunoSEQ multiplex PCR; TCRdb's table is partial and in-frame only. The sample shows 95,000 to 150,000 clones, 80% of them seen only once. The sample taken for sequencing was PBMCs. These receptors all stem from a man under 40 in good health and CMV-seronegative.

The CDR3, as DNA: TGTGCCAGCAAGCTCGATCTAGCCAATTCACCCCTCCACTTT. It translates to CASKLDLANSPLHF. V and J are TRBV27 and TRBJ1-6; D gene ambiguous. The CDR3 totals 14 residues. CDR1 and CDR2 from the germline V gene are MNHEY and SMNVEV (reference sequence). V was clipped by 7 bases and J by 7 bases, with 14 bases between them.

This clone was seen a few times. V is TRBV18 and J is TRBJ1-2, with TRBD1 matching 10 bases. Germline trimming cut 3 bases from V and 4 bases from J; bases unmatched to any gene: 2. The CDR3 contains 14 residues. Per germline, CDR1 KGHSH and CDR2 LQKENI. CDR3 nucleotide sequence: TGTGCCAGCTCACCCGGGGACAGGGGCTATGGCTACACCTTC. Translation gives CASSPGDRGYGYTF.

V is TRBV2 and J is TRBJ2-5; 7 nucleotides line up with TRBD2. Germline V gene sequence: CDR1 SNHLY, CDR2 FYNNEI. V trimming: 7 bases; J trimming: 8 bases; junction bases outside the gene matches: 10. This CDR3 is 13 amino acids long. DNA of the CDR3: TGTGCCAGCAACGGTTTTGGGGGGGGAACCCAGTACTTC. Translation gives CASNGFGGGTQYF. Filled out from reference TRBV2 and TRBJ2-5, the complete variable domain reads EPEVTQTPSHQVTQMGQEVILRCVPISNHLYFYWYRQILGQKVEFLVSFYNNEISEKSEIFDDQFSVERPDGSNFTLKIRSTKLEDSAMYFCASNGFGGGTQYFGPGTRLLVL.

This clone was found a few times. The chain has TRBV21-1 and TRBJ2-6; TRBD1, the table's D call, was not compared with the DNA. TRBV21-1 is flagged as a pseudogene. CDR3 length: 16 residues. The DNA of the CDR3 is TGTGCCAGCAGGCCACAGGGGCTCTCTGGGGCCAACGTCCTGACTTTC. Its protein is CASRPQGLSGANVLTF.

The V and J genes are TRBV7-2 and TRBJ1-1; D may be TRBD1 (5 bases). The germline gives CDR1 SGHTA, CDR2 FQGNSA. The CDR3 length is 14 residues. V was cut by 5 bases and J by 1 base, with 11 bases left in between. CDR3 protein: CASSPGEGNTEAFF. CDR3 nucleotides: TGTGCCAGCAGCCCGGGGGAGGGGAACACTGAAGCTTTCTTT.

This clone was found once. The CDR3 DNA is TGTGCCACCCCGCGGGGAAGGCACTCCTACGAGCAGTACTTC. This sequence encodes CATPRGRHSYEQYF. V is TRBV6-1 and J is TRBJ2-7, with D possibly TRBD2 on 6 matching bases. V was pared by 10 bases and J by 0 bases, with 16 bases between. The CDR3 loop spans 14 amino acids. Germline-derived CDR1 and CDR2 are MNHNS and SASEGT.

CDR3 region: CASGGPGANEQFF. CDR3 coding DNA: TGTGCCAGCGGGGGCCCCGGAGCCAATGAGCAGTTCTTC. V is TRBV10-3 and J is TRBJ2-1, with D possibly matching TRBD2 (7 bases). Germline CDR1 reads ENHRY; CDR2 reads SYGVKD. CDR3 length equals 13 residues. The ends were cut back, 10 bases at V and 6 bases at J, with 16 bases in the middle.

The rearrangement links TRBV27 to TRBJ2-7; perhaps TRBD1 as D (6 bases). The CDR3 is made up of 15 amino acids. In germline, CDR1 is MNHEY, CDR2 SMNVEV (reference sequence). V lost 6 bases to trimming and J lost 4 bases, with 19 bases between them. CDR3: CASSRTGQSIYEQYF. The CDR3 region has the DNA TGTGCCAGCAGCCGAACCGGACAGTCGATATACGAGCAGTACTTC.

This clone was recorded only once. J is TRBJ2-7 and V is TRBV28; 8 positions agree with TRBD1. The V gene end was trimmed by 6 bases and the J gene end by 3 bases; junction bases not matched to a gene: 4. CDR1 and CDR2 from the germline V gene are MDHEN and SYDVKM. The CDR3 contains 13 residues. For the CDR3, the DNA is TGTGCCAGCAGACTAACAGGGGGCTACGAGCAGTACTTC. Residues: CASRLTGGYEQYF.